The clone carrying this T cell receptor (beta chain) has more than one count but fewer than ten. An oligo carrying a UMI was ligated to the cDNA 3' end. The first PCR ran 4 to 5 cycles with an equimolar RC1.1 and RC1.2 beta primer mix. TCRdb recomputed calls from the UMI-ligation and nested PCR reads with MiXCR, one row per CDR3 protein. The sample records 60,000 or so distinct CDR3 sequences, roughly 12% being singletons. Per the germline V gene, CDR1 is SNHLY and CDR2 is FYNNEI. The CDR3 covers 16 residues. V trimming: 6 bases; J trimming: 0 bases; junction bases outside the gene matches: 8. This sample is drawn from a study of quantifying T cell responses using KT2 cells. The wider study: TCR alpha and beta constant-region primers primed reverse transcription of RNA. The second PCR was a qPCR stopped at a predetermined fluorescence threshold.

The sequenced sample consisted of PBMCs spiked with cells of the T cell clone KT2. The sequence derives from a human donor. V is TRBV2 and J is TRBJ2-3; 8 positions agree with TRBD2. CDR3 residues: CASSNKLAASTDTQYF. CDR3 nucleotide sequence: TGTGCCAGCAGCAACAAACTAGCGGCCAGCACAGATACGCAGTATTTT. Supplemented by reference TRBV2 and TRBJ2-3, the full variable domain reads EPEVTQTPSHQVTQMGQEVILRCVPISNHLYFYWYRQILGQKVEFLVSFYNNEISEKSEIFDDQFSVERPDGSNFTLKIRSTKLEDSAMYFCASSNKLAASTDTQYFGPGTRLTVL.